The text below deals with one T cell receptor beta chain. The antigen is undetermined. The trim removed 5 bases at V and 5 bases at J, leaving 11 bases unmatched. The CDR3 covers 16 residues. Germline lookup yields CDR1 LNHNV and CDR2 YYDKDF (reference sequence). This sample was taken from a study of T cell responses to AZD1222 COVID-19 vaccine. Study-level findings and limits: Repertoires were obtained solely post-peak T cell response.

Libraries were prepared by immunoSEQ multiplex PCR; TCRdb keeps only in-frame clonotypes and omits some of them. This table holds some 120,000 clones, about nine tenths found once. This clonotype originated in an adult in good health. The J gene is TRBJ2-2, the V gene TRBV15, with 7 positions matching TRBD2. The input for sequencing was peripheral blood, taken on day 0 of AZD1222 vaccination. The CDR3 DNA is TGTGCCACCAGCGGGGGGGATTTGGTTTTTACCGGGGAGCTGTTTTTT. It encodes CATSGGDLVFTGELFF.